One TCR beta chain is described in this entry. This specimen belongs to a study of blood T cell repertoires in COVID-19. Study-wide context: Samples came from the United States, Italy and Spain, spanning acute and convalescent COVID-19. T cells, B-cell-depleted T cells, or PBMCs provided the cDNA or gDNA that served as material.

In the study's own analysis: Quantification of nucleated cells was approximated via reference gene primer amplification. Some clones are missing from TCRdb's copy, which holds only in-frame ones; the method was immunoSEQ multiplex PCR. The D gene and trimming were derived from the DNA, and the V and J assignments and clone size from that table. The sample has 240,000 or so clones, around 83% seen once. Germline V CDR1 and CDR2: LNHNV, YYDKDF (reference sequence). The CDR3 is 13 residues long. The ends were cut back, 7 bases at V and 0 bases at J, with 10 bases in the middle. The TCR was taken from a man aged 30-40 years who had recovered from COVID-19. The V call is TRBV15, the J call TRBJ2-7, with D possibly matching TRBD1 (6 bases). The sequenced sample consisted of peripheral blood. CDR3: CATTQGGSYEQYF. Here the CDR3 DNA reads TGTGCCACCACCCAAGGGGGCTCCTACGAGCAGTACTTC.